Listed below are T cell receptor beta chains from one sample, sequenced in a study of cytomegalovirus exposure and HLA in healthy donors. The repertoire was sequenced with immunoSEQ multiplex PCR; TCRdb's copy has only in-frame clones and lacks some. The sample lists approximately 59,000 clones; 55% to 65% were seen once. Sequencing used PBMCs. Receptor source: a man aged 25 to 40 in good health and CMV-seronegative. Each CDR3 is given with its conserved first and last residue. D genes are given only for firm matches. Rows may omit the clone size; those that give it use once, few, many or a size class.

abundance: -
d_gene: TRBD2
j_gene: TRBJ2-1
v_gene: TRBV7-8
CDR3nt: TGTGCCAGCAGCTCGCGGGGGGGCCGGGAGCAGTTCTTC
CDR3aa: CASSSRGGREQFF

abundance: -
d_gene: -
j_gene: TRBJ2-2
v_gene: TRBV27
CDR3nt: TGTGCCAGCCAATTTGACACTGAAGCCGGGGAGCTGTTTTTT
CDR3aa: CASQFDTEAGELFF

abundance: -
d_gene: TRBD2
j_gene: TRBJ2-2
v_gene: TRBV4-2
CDR3nt: TGTGCCAGCAGCCAAGATCGTACTAGCGCCGGGGAGCTGTTTTTT
CDR3aa: CASSQDRTSAGELFF

abundance: -
d_gene: -
j_gene: TRBJ2-3
v_gene: TRBV5-1
CDR3nt: TGCGCCAGCAGCTTGGCAGGCGATGATACGCAGTATTTT
CDR3aa: CASSLAGDDTQYF

abundance: -
d_gene: TRBD2
j_gene: TRBJ2-5
v_gene: TRBV5-4
CDR3nt: TGTGCCAGCAGCTCCGGACTAGCCAGGGACGGGGCCCAGTACTTC
CDR3aa: CASSSGLARDGAQYF

abundance: few
d_gene: -
j_gene: TRBJ1-2
v_gene: TRBV7-2
CDR3nt: TGTGCCAGCACCTTTGCGGGGCAAAACTATGGCTACACCTTC
CDR3aa: CASTFAGQNYGYTF

abundance: few
d_gene: TRBD1
j_gene: TRBJ2-7
v_gene: TRBV5-1
CDR3nt: TGCGCCAGCCAACCCCAGGGGGCGCCCGGGGGAGAGCAGTACTTC
CDR3aa: CASQPQGAPGGEQYF

abundance: -
d_gene: TRBD1
j_gene: TRBJ1-1
v_gene: TRBV4-1
CDR3nt: TGCGCCAGCAGCCAAGAGGGACAGGGGGTCTACGACACTGAAGCTTTCTTT
CDR3aa: CASSQEGQGVYDTEAFF

abundance: few
d_gene: -
j_gene: TRBJ1-5
v_gene: TRBV15
CDR3nt: TGTGCCACCAGCAGCGGACAGAACAATCAGCCCCAGCATTTT
CDR3aa: CATSSGQNNQPQHF

abundance: -
d_gene: -
j_gene: TRBJ2-1
v_gene: TRBV11-3
CDR3nt: TGTGCCAGCAGCTTAGGGTACAGAGAAACCTACAATGAGCAGTTCTTC
CDR3aa: CASSLGYRETYNEQFF

abundance: -
d_gene: -
j_gene: TRBJ2-3
v_gene: TRBV2
CDR3nt: TGTGCCAGCAGTGTTGACTCCGGCCTTCATACGCAGTATTTT
CDR3aa: CASSVDSGLHTQYF

abundance: -
d_gene: -
j_gene: TRBJ1-2
v_gene: TRBV7-9
CDR3nt: TGTGCCAGCAGCACCACAGGGAACTATGGCTACACCTTC
CDR3aa: CASSTTGNYGYTF

abundance: -
d_gene: -
j_gene: TRBJ1-4
v_gene: TRBV10-3
CDR3nt: TGTGCCATCAGTAACTCAGGGGAGGGGAATGAAAAACTGTTTTTT
CDR3aa: CAISNSGEGNEKLFF

abundance: once
d_gene: -
j_gene: TRBJ2-5
v_gene: TRBV7-9
CDR3nt: TGTGCCAGCAGCTTCCTGGACAGCGAAGAGACCCAGTACTTC
CDR3aa: CASSFLDSEETQYF

abundance: once
d_gene: TRBD1
j_gene: TRBJ2-7
v_gene: TRBV2
CDR3nt: TGTGCCAGCAGACCAACGGACAGGGGTGAGCAGTACTTC
CDR3aa: CASRPTDRGEQYF

abundance: -
d_gene: -
j_gene: TRBJ2-2
v_gene: TRBV25-1
CDR3nt: TGTGCCAGCAGCCATCCGGAGACCGTACTCAGTACCGGGGAGCTGTTTTTT
CDR3aa: CASSHPETVLSTGELFF

abundance: -
d_gene: TRBD1
j_gene: TRBJ1-2
v_gene: TRBV6-9
CDR3nt: TGTGCCAGCAGTTATTCGAGGGACAGGTACTATGGCTACACCTTC
CDR3aa: CASSYSRDRYYGYTF

abundance: -
d_gene: TRBD1
j_gene: TRBJ1-2
v_gene: TRBV7-8
CDR3nt: TGTGCCAGCAGCTCAGAGGCGGACAGGTCCGGTCGAGGGTACACCTTC
CDR3aa: CASSSEADRSGRGYTF

abundance: -
d_gene: TRBD2
j_gene: TRBJ2-1
v_gene: TRBV7-9
CDR3nt: TGTGCCAGCAGCCCCAGCGGGGGGGCCTACAATGAGCAGTTCTTC
CDR3aa: CASSPSGGAYNEQFF

abundance: -
d_gene: TRBD2
j_gene: TRBJ2-6
v_gene: TRBV6-5
CDR3nt: TGTGCCAGCAGTTACGGAGCGGGGTCCGGGGCCAACGTCCTGACTTTC
CDR3aa: CASSYGAGSGANVLTF